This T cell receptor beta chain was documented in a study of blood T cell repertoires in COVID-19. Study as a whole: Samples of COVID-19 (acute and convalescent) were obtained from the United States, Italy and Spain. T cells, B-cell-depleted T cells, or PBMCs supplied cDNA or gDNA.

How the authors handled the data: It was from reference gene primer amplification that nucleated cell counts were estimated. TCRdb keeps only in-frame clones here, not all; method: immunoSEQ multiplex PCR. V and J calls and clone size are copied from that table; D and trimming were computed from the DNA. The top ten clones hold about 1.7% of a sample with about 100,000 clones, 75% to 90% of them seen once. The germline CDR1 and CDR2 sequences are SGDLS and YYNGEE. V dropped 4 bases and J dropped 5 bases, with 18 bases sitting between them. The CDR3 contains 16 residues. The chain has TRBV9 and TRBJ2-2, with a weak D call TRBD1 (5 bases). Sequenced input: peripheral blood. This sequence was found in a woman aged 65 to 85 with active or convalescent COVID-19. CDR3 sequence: CASSPRQNVGTGELFF. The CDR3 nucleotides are TGTGCCAGCAGCCCCCGACAGAACGTTGGGACCGGGGAGCTGTTTTTT.